Below, 29 T cell receptor beta chains from the same sample are listed, as sequenced in a study of blood T cell repertoires in COVID-19 (dated by TCRdb to between 2020 and 2021). Libraries were made using the immunoSEQ multiplex PCR assay. TCRdb obtained this table from immuneACCESS and retained in-frame rearrangements with V and J assigned. These tables miss some clones; where compared with another copy, unresolved V genes account for less than half of the shortfall, and the remainder is unexplained. This sample is represented by more than 85,000 clones; 65% to 90% of them were singletons. 2.7% of the sample goes to the ten largest clones. The sequencing input was PBMCs or T cells enriched from blood (not recorded which). These receptor sequences come from a woman aged 45 to 65 who had recovered from COVID-19.

V usage is TRBV3-1 (or the pseudogene TRBV3-2) and J usage is TRBJ1-2, with TRBD1 matching 8 bases. This CDR3 spans 12 amino acids. Germline V CDR1 and CDR2: LGHDT, YNNKEL (reference sequence). V was pared by 4 bases and J by 12 bases, with 7 bases of the junction left unmatched. The CDR3 is CASSRGDRPNTF. CDR3 DNA sequence: TGTGCCAGCAGCCGAGGGGACAGGCCAAACACCTTC.

The chain employs TRBV30 and TRBJ1-2, with TRBD1 matching 8 bases. The CDR3 extends over 14 amino acids. V was pared by 0 bases and J by 7 bases, with 7 bases of the junction left unmatched. CDR1 and CDR2 from the germline V gene are GTSNPN and SVGIG (reference sequence). DNA of the CDR3: TGTGCCTGGAGTGTAAGGGACAGGCAGGGTGGCTACACCTTC. This gives the protein CAWSVRDRQGGYTF.

The chain employs TRBV28 and TRBJ2-7, with 7 nucleotides matching TRBD2. The trim removed 2 bases at V and 11 bases at J, leaving 9 bases unmatched. The CDR3 is 13 amino acids. Germline V gene data show CDR1 as MDHEN and CDR2 as SYDVKM. The CDR3 DNA reads TGTGCCAGCAGTTTAGTACGGGAGGCCGACAAGTACTTC. Translation gives CASSLVREADKYF.

This clone was recorded only once. The CDR3 loop is CAISDPTGATEAFF. DNA for the CDR3: TGTGCCATCAGTGACCCTACAGGGGCCACTGAAGCTTTCTTT. The chain links TRBV10-3 to TRBJ1-1, with 7 bases fitting TRBD1. CDR3 length equals 14 residues. V shed 3 bases and J 4 bases; nucleotides not matched to a gene: 5. CDR1 is ENHRY and CDR2 is SYGVKD in the germline V gene.

V gene TRBV7-2 combines with J gene TRBJ2-5; 7 nucleotides align to TRBD2. This CDR3 spans 15 amino acids. With V trimmed by 5 bases and J by 2 bases, 8 bases remained unmatched. The V gene's germline CDR1 is SGHTA and CDR2 FQGNSA. The CDR3 sequence: CASSLGGGPQETQYF. The DNA of the CDR3 is TGTGCCAGCAGCCTGGGGGGAGGGCCTCAAGAGACCCAGTACTTC.

This rearrangement joins TRBV4-2 to TRBJ2-6; D is unclear. The CDR3 covers 16 residues. V was shortened by 0 bases and J by 0 bases, with 6 bases between the two germline ends. Per germline, CDR1 LGHNA and CDR2 YNFKEQ. The CDR3 bases are TGTGCCAGCAGCCAAGAGGAGAGCTCTGGGGCCAACGTCCTGACTTTC. Translating gives CASSQEESSGANVLTF.

This sequence joins TRBV3-1 (or the pseudogene TRBV3-2) and TRBJ2-1, with 13 bases identical to TRBD2. Germline-derived CDR1 and CDR2 are LGHDT and YNNKEL (reference sequence). The trim removed 6 bases at V and 5 bases at J, leaving 10 bases unmatched. The CDR3 is made up of 17 amino acids. Written as DNA, the CDR3 is TGTGCCAGCAGTCCCTCGACTAGCGGGAGGTCTGACAATGAGCAGTTCTTC. Protein sequence: CASSPSTSGRSDNEQFF.

The chain is built from TRBV5-4 and TRBJ1-6; D unresolved. Trimming removed 0 bases from V and 7 bases from J, with 8 bases in between. This CDR3 region has 14 residues. The germline V gene encodes CDR1 SGHNT and CDR2 YYREEE (reference sequence). DNA of the CDR3: TGTGCCAGCAGCTTGGAGAGTGAAAATTCACCCCTCCACTTT. It encodes CASSLESENSPLHF.

The rearrangement joins TRBV5-1 to TRBJ1-1; no clear D. The CDR3 runs to 13 residues. CDR1 SGHRS and CDR2 YFSETQ come from the germline V gene. Trimming pared 7 bases from V and 0 bases from J, leaving 10 bases between. The CDR3 DNA reads TGCGCCAGCGGCGAGGGCATGAACACTGAAGCTTTCTTT. It is translated as CASGEGMNTEAFF.

The chain joins TRBV5-1 to TRBJ2-3; 9 bases map to TRBD2. Germline V gives CDR1 SGHRS, CDR2 YFSETQ. After removal of 1 base from V and 4 bases from J, the junction contained 13 bases not matched to a gene. CDR3 length: 18 residues. The CDR3 here is CASSLSRIVAGVADTQYF. The CDR3 DNA is TGCGCCAGCAGCTTGAGTCGGATCGTAGCGGGGGTTGCAGATACGCAGTATTTT.

This chain joins TRBV11-3 and TRBJ2-3, with 8 bases identical to TRBD2. J lost 8 bases, V lost 4 bases, and 11 bases had no gene match. The length of the CDR3 is 15 residues. The germline gives CDR1 SGHNT, CDR2 YENEEA. Here the CDR3 DNA reads TGTGCCAGCAGCTCCCCCGGGGGGGTTTCGGGTACGCAGTATTTT. This codes for CASSSPGGVSGTQYF. Complete variable domain (other parts from reference TRBV11-3 and TRBJ2-3): EAGVVQSPRYKIIEKKQPVAFWCNPISGHNTLYWYLQNLGQGPELLIRYENEEAVDDSQLPKDRFSAERLKGVDSTLKIQPAELGDSAVYLCASSSPGGVSGTQYFGPGTRLTVL.

The rearrangement uses TRBV5-3 and TRBJ1-4; 7 positions agree with TRBD1. TRBV5-3 is an ORF for which the function is uncertain. The J segment lost 7 bases and the V segment lost 2 bases, leaving 8 bases of the junction unmatched. CDR3 length: 15 amino acids. CDR3 DNA sequence: TGTGCCAGAAGCTTTTTTGACAGGGCGGTTGAAAAACTGTTTTTT. Its translation: CARSFFDRAVEKLFF.

The chain joins TRBV5-1 to TRBJ2-1; 9 bases align to TRBD1. Germline V CDR1 and CDR2: SGHRS, YFSETQ. This CDR3 is 14 amino acids long. J gave up 3 bases and V 6 bases, and 4 bases lay outside the gene matches. CDR3 sequence: CASTPGQGYNEQFF. CDR3 DNA sequence: TGCGCCAGCACCCCGGGACAGGGCTACAATGAGCAGTTCTTC.

The V call is TRBV4-1, the J call TRBJ1-6; D not resolved. Germline-derived CDR1 and CDR2 are MGHRA and YSYEKL. The CDR3 spans 17 residues. Trimming pared 1 base from V and 7 bases from J, leaving 17 bases between. CDR3 sequence (DNA): TGCGCCAGCAGCCAAGTGGCCGGGGAAGGACCCAATTCACCCCTCCACTTT. This sequence encodes CASSQVAGEGPNSPLHF.

The V gene is TRBV4-1, the J gene TRBJ1-2; maybe TRBD1 (5 bases). CDR1 is MGHRA and CDR2 is YSYEKL in the germline V gene. The V and J ends lost 4 bases and 2 bases respectively, with 14 bases between them. The CDR3 runs to 15 residues. CDR3 DNA: TGCGCCAGCAGCCCCGGAGGGGATCGAAACTATGGCTACACCTTC. Residues: CASSPGGDRNYGYTF.

The chain carries TRBV5-1 and TRBJ2-5; 16 nucleotides align to TRBD2. The CDR3 sequence is 19 residues long. Germline assignment: CDR1 SGHRS and CDR2 YFSETQ. The J segment lost 5 bases and the V segment lost 4 bases, leaving 14 bases of the junction unmatched. In DNA, the CDR3 is TGCGCCAGCAGCGCGCCGGGACTAGCGGGAGGGCCTGTATACGAGACCCAGTACTTC. Its translation: CASSAPGLAGGPVYETQYF.

The chain links TRBV5-1 to TRBJ2-1, with 7 positions matching TRBD2. The V gene end was trimmed by 4 bases and the J gene end by 8 bases; junction bases not matched to a gene: 6. The V gene's germline CDR1 is SGHRS and CDR2 YFSETQ. CDR3 length: 13 amino acids. This chain's CDR3 is CASSPLAGDEQFF. The CDR3 DNA reads as TGCGCCAGCAGCCCCCTTGCGGGGGATGAGCAGTTCTTC.

The chain carries TRBV4-1 and TRBJ1-2, with D possibly being TRBD1 (6 bases). Germline V gene lookup returns CDR1 MGHRA and CDR2 YSYEKL. CDR3 size: 19 residues. Trimming pared 0 bases from V and 4 bases from J, leaving 24 bases between. The CDR3 DNA reads as TGCGCCAGCAGCCAAGAGGGGGGGCCCGCAGGGACGGGTGGCTATGGCTACACCTTC. Residues: CASSQEGGPAGTGGYGYTF.

The J gene is TRBJ1-3, the V gene TRBV28; D not certain. The germline gives CDR1 MDHEN, CDR2 SYDVKM. V was shortened by 5 bases and J by 0 bases, with 8 bases between the two germline ends. This CDR3 contains 14 residues. CDR3 in amino acids: CASSGRDSGNTIYF. Here the CDR3 DNA reads TGTGCCAGCAGTGGACGGGACTCTGGAAACACCATATATTTT.

The V and J genes are TRBV6-2 or TRBV6-3 and TRBJ2-1; D might be TRBD2 (5 bases). Trimming shortened V by 5 bases and J by 2 bases, and 25 bases separated the two germline ends. The CDR3 is 19 residues long. The germline V gene encodes CDR1 MNHEY and CDR2 SVGEGT. For the CDR3, the DNA is TGTGCCAGCAGTAAATGGTTGATGGCCGAATCGACTACCTACAATGAGCAGTTCTTC. It yields the protein CASSKWLMAESTTYNEQFF.

This clone has just one count. The V and J genes are TRBV6-5 and TRBJ1-4; 8 bases line up with TRBD1. The CDR3 extends over 15 amino acids. With V trimmed by 3 bases and J by 7 bases, 7 bases remained unmatched. The V gene's germline CDR1 is MNHEY and CDR2 SVGAGI. The DNA of the CDR3 is TGTGCCAGCAGTTATCTCGGACAGGGAGGTGAAAAACTGTTTTTT. Encoded protein: CASSYLGQGGEKLFF.

V and J are TRBV5-6 and TRBJ2-5, with no clear D. The CDR3 has 18 residues. Germline values: CDR1 SGHDT, CDR2 YYEEEE. The V end lost 3 bases, the J end lost 2 bases, and 23 bases lay between the germline ends. In nucleotides, the CDR3 is TGTGCCAGCAGCTCCCGAGTAATGGCAGGCATACCGCAAGAGACCCAGTACTTC. Residues: CASSSRVMAGIPQETQYF.

The rearrangement uses TRBV9 and TRBJ1-4; 11 positions agree with TRBD1. From germline, CDR1 is SGDLS and CDR2 YYNGEE. The CDR3 extends over 18 amino acids. V was pared by 4 bases and J by 1 base, with 9 bases of the junction left unmatched. The CDR3: CASSPKSGTGGTNEKLFF. The CDR3 DNA follows: TGTGCCAGCAGCCCCAAATCCGGGACAGGGGGAACTAATGAAAAACTGTTTTTT. Based on the CDR3 plus reference TRBV9 and TRBJ1-4, the full variable domain is DSGVTQTPKHLITATGQRVTLRCSPRSGDLSVYWYQQSLDQGLQFLIQYYNGEERAKGNILERFSAQQFPDLHSELNLSSLELGDSALYFCASSPKSGTGGTNEKLFFGSGTQLSVL.

This chain joins TRBV6-1 and TRBJ2-7; a possible D gene is TRBD1 (5 bases). Trimming left V 7 bases short and J 0 bases short, with 10 bases between. The CDR3 consists of 13 residues. Germline values: CDR1 MNHNS, CDR2 SASEGT. The CDR3 loop reads CASTQGRSYEQYF. CDR3 coding DNA: TGTGCCAGCACGCAGGGTCGCTCCTACGAGCAGTACTTC.

V usage is TRBV29-1 and J usage is TRBJ2-3, with D perhaps matching TRBD1 (6 bases). This CDR3 has 15 residues. Germline V gene lookup returns CDR1 SQVTM and CDR2 ANQGSEA. Trimming took off 1 base at V and 6 bases at J, with 17 bases between the two ends. The DNA of the CDR3 is TGCAGCGTTGAAGTGAGGGCAGGGGTAATGGATACGCAGTATTTT. Amino acid sequence: CSVEVRAGVMDTQYF.

V and J are TRBV28 and TRBJ1-3, with TRBD1 as a possible D gene (5 bases). The CDR3 totals 13 residues. V gave up 6 bases and J gave up 3 bases, with 9 bases separating them. Germline V gene lookup returns CDR1 MDHEN and CDR2 SYDVKM. CDR3 nucleotide sequence: TGTGCCAGCAGGGGGGGGGTTGGAAACACCATATATTTT. Translating it yields CASRGGVGNTIYF.

This chain joins TRBV27 and TRBJ1-2; no firm D call. Germline CDR1 reads MNHEY; CDR2 reads SMNVEV (reference sequence). CDR3 length: 14 amino acids. V lost 2 bases and J 4 bases, leaving 11 bases between the germline ends. CDR3 region: CASSLQSLPYGYTF. The CDR3 DNA follows: TGTGCCAGCAGTTTACAATCACTTCCCTATGGCTACACCTTC.

The V and J genes are TRBV10-3 and TRBJ2-3; TRBD1 matches 12 bases. The CDR3 runs to 18 residues. The trim removed 3 bases at V and 4 bases at J, leaving 11 bases unmatched. Germline assignment: CDR1 ENHRY and CDR2 SYGVKD. CDR3 protein: CAISEPGRGQGASDTQYF. For the CDR3, the DNA is TGTGCCATCAGTGAACCGGGACGGGGACAGGGGGCATCAGATACGCAGTATTTT.

This clone was found once. The chain joins TRBV28 to TRBJ2-1, with TRBD1 identical over 9 bases. V was clipped by 3 bases and J by 6 bases; unmatched bases: 6. Looked up from germline, CDR1 is MDHEN and CDR2 is SYDVKM. CDR3 length: 15 residues. CDR3 nucleotides: TGTGCCAGCAGTTTTACAGGGGGCTTGGTCAATGAGCAGTTCTTC. Its translation is CASSFTGGLVNEQFF.